This is a list of T cell receptor beta chains from one sample in a study of T cell responses to AZD1222 COVID-19 vaccine. Sequencing used immunoSEQ multiplex PCR; TCRdb keeps in-frame clones, though not all of them. The sample consists of roughly 160,000 clones, 80% to 95% of them appearing once. This specimen consisted of peripheral blood, obtained on day 0 of AZD1222 vaccination. The receptors were gathered from an adult in good health. CDR3s leave out the opening cysteine and the closing phenylalanine or tryptophan. Each record gives: CDR3 length, V gene, CDR3 protein.

cdr3_length: 13; v_call: TRBV7-2; cdr3_aa: ASSFGTVISYEQY
cdr3_length: 13; v_call: TRBV4-1; cdr3_aa: ASSQDPGNGNTIY
cdr3_length: 14; v_call: TRBV5-5; cdr3_aa: ASSLGTGTSGNTIY
cdr3_length: 12; v_call: TRBV10-3; cdr3_aa: AISKRELANEQY
cdr3_length: 11; v_call: TRBV15; cdr3_aa: ATSRDYRVEAF
cdr3_length: 13; v_call: TRBV30; cdr3_aa: AWSLGGTGVEKLF
cdr3_length: 12; v_call: TRBV30; cdr3_aa: AWSPRTAGNTIY
cdr3_length: 13; v_call: TRBV5-6; cdr3_aa: ASSLDVWDRYGYT
cdr3_length: 14; v_call: TRBV5-4; cdr3_aa: ASSRMDRGYNSPLH
cdr3_length: 12; v_call: TRBV19; cdr3_aa: ASRSGQALGEQY
cdr3_length: 15; v_call: TRBV5-4; cdr3_aa: ASSRKYAGLGADTQY
cdr3_length: 14; v_call: TRBV4-2; cdr3_aa: ASSPRLAEPSYEQY
cdr3_length: 13; v_call: TRBV7-3; cdr3_aa: ASSFGTSGRNPQY
cdr3_length: 15; v_call: TRBV3-1/TRBV3-2; cdr3_aa: ASSQDLRTSGSRELF
cdr3_length: 12; v_call: TRBV7-2; cdr3_aa: ASSLGGLGTEAF
cdr3_length: 14; v_call: TRBV5-1; cdr3_aa: ASSAGGGSGKDTQY
cdr3_length: 15; v_call: TRBV5-1; cdr3_aa: ASSLGQRGPEGETQY
cdr3_length: 12; v_call: TRBV5-6; cdr3_aa: AGSSRTGPTPLH
cdr3_length: 11; v_call: TRBV6-5; cdr3_aa: ASRSGTPNEQF
cdr3_length: 12; v_call: TRBV2; cdr3_aa: ASRASERVGEQY
cdr3_length: 13; v_call: TRBV11-2; cdr3_aa: ASSLMRQGSYEQY
cdr3_length: 13; v_call: TRBV4-1; cdr3_aa: ASSHTSGGQETQY
cdr3_length: 14; v_call: TRBV6-5; cdr3_aa: ASSSGTSVNTGELF
cdr3_length: 15; v_call: TRBV29-1; cdr3_aa: SVEDRDRGALGYGYT
cdr3_length: 12; v_call: TRBV27; cdr3_aa: ASSLLGGRNEQF
cdr3_length: 11; v_call: TRBV19; cdr3_aa: ASRQGPNQPQH
cdr3_length: 11; v_call: TRBV6-5; cdr3_aa: ASIGTGSYEQY
cdr3_length: 13; v_call: TRBV27; cdr3_aa: ASSFRGPYYNEQF
cdr3_length: 12; v_call: TRBV18; cdr3_aa: ASSPRGPTDTQY
cdr3_length: 12; v_call: TRBV13; cdr3_aa: ASSPPARTDTQY
cdr3_length: 11; v_call: TRBV2; cdr3_aa: ASSQGVTGELF
cdr3_length: 11; v_call: TRBV2; cdr3_aa: ASNDRYNQPQH
cdr3_length: 11; v_call: TRBV20-1; cdr3_aa: SASFRTHQPQH
cdr3_length: 17; v_call: TRBV23-1; cdr3_aa: ASSVREREGVTVHNEQF
cdr3_length: 15; v_call: TRBV4-1; cdr3_aa: ASTLYYSGTGARGAF
cdr3_length: 14; v_call: TRBV27; cdr3_aa: ASSPLVGGSSYEQY
cdr3_length: 11; v_call: TRBV19; cdr3_aa: ASSSRTGGWPF
cdr3_length: 12; v_call: TRBV20-1; cdr3_aa: SASDGQGNYGYT
cdr3_length: 9; v_call: TRBV2; cdr3_aa: ASRGREGYT
cdr3_length: 13; v_call: TRBV5-1; cdr3_aa: ASSLAPGGPYGYT